Included here is one TCR beta chain sequence, with context. The antigen it recognizes is unknown. No clone much larger than this one lies a single base away; base qualities are absent. The entry originates in a study of Ad26.COV2.S vaccination and SARS-CoV-2 variants (dated by TCRdb to the early 2020s). As for the study more broadly: Vaccine-arm donors came from COV1001, a multicentre, randomized, double-blind, placebo-controlled phase I-IIa trial of Ad26.COV2.S in healthy adults. Ad26.COV2.S was administered intramuscularly at a dose of 5x10^10 or 1x10^11 viral particles, either as one shot or as two shots given 56 days apart. TCRbeta repertoire sequencing served as the tool for gauging how specific and how broad the SARS-CoV-2-reactive T cell receptors were following Ad26.COV2.S vaccination. A total of around 32 samples were included in the TCR-sequenced set, comprising approximately 20 Ad26.COV2.S vaccine recipients, 5 placebo recipients and 8 SARS-CoV-2 convalescent individuals. Trial participants were randomized into five groups of five: low-dose or high-dose Ad26.COV2.S given once or twice, or placebo on both occasions. Throughout the experiments and outcome assessment, investigators stayed blinded to trial group allocation.

The immunoSEQ Assay was used to sequence TCRbeta CDR3 regions. After extraction, genomic DNA underwent amplification by bias-controlled multiplex PCR, followed by high-throughput sequencing. The original pipeline was this. To quantify the absolute abundance of every unique TCRbeta CDR3 region, sequences were collapsed and filtered. Usable DNA was measured by amplifying reference genes present in all nucleated cells, and TCRbeta template counts were normalized to that usable DNA to estimate T cell fraction. Repertoire TCRs were annotated as SARS-CoV-2-specific when V gene, CDR3 amino acid sequence and J gene were exactly matched to a known reactive TCR set. MIRA supplied the reference SARS-CoV-2 TCR set, which was filtered for enrichment in COVID-19-positive ImmuneCODE repertoires so that public or cross-reactive TCRs were removed. Based on the MIRA antigens, annotated TCRs were further analysed at the level of specific ORF or position within ORF. Depth was the summed frequency of annotated unique rearrangements, while breadth was defined as annotated unique rearrangements over total unique productive rearrangements. Group comparisons of TCR breadth used two-sided Wilcoxon rank-sum tests. In TCRdb, the immuneACCESS table is reduced to in-frame sequences with V and J assigned. These tables do not hold every clone; where another copy was compared, an unresolved V gene accounts for under half, and the others remain unexplained. From that table come the V and J calls and clone size; the DNA was used to work out D and trimming. For this sample there are around 300,000 clones; less than 90% appear just once. The leading ten clones occupy over 8.5% of the sample.

The germline V gene sets CDR1 to MNHEY and CDR2 to SVGEGT. The CDR3 spans 20 residues, from the cysteine through the phenylalanine. Only the CDR3 portion is preserved as DNA: 60 bases, with reading frame beginning at the first base. Clipping removes 0 bases from V and 3 bases from J, with 18 as the unmatched junction base count. Points the paper makes about the study in general: The authors noted that total T cell responses may have been underestimated by the TCR breadth and depth analyses. Non-spike TCR breadth was comparable between vaccine and placebo recipients, consistent with the vaccine containing only spike. After vaccination, spike-specific CD8+ and CD4+ T cell responses were reported to show substantial breadth. The study was not powered for comparison of responses between vaccine doses or regimens. Compared with placebo recipients, Ad26.COV2.S recipients showed higher spike-specific TCR breadth (P = 0.0014).

The treatment or condition tag for this specimen amounts to: some 20 received Ad26.COV2.S at low or high dose, single or two shots; about 5 received placebo; per-sample allocation not given. For vaccine and placebo recipients, repertoires were sequenced using samples collected on day 63 after the first injection. Between 29 July and 7 August 2020, Cohort 1b enrolled fewer than 30 adults aged 18-55 years at one site in Boston, USA. Ad26.COV2.S consisted of a replication-incompetent adenovirus type 26 vector by which a prefusion-stabilized SARS-CoV-2 spike protein from the original Wuhan strain was expressed.

This sequence was found in a person between 18 and 65 years old who received the Ad26.COV2.S COVID-19 vaccine or a placebo. Here the sequenced sample was peripheral blood, taken in a trial of Ad26.COV2.S vaccine versus placebo. The chain uses TRBV6-2 or TRBV6-3 and TRBJ1-2; the junction holds 8 bases that match TRBD1. The encoded CDR3 is CASSYSLIRNRGFRDYGYTF. The sequenced DNA is TGTGCCAGCAGTTACTCGCTGATCCGGAACAGGGGGTTTAGGGACTATGGCTACACCTTC.